This T cell receptor (beta chain) stems from a study of early T cells in non-severe SARS-CoV-2 infection. CDR3 length: 14 residues. Germline V gene data show CDR1 as SGHRS and CDR2 as YFSETQ. Trimming took 7 bases from V and 5 from J; bases not matched to a gene: 9. A single record per CDR3 protein comes from TCRdb applying MiXCR to the 5' RACE reads. There are 32,000 or so distinct CDR3 sequences in the sample; approximately 6% occur only once, and more than 4.5% lies in the top ten. In this sample, this clonotype turned up many times. The V and J genes are TRBV5-1 and TRBJ1-2, with 9 bases matching TRBD1. This clonotype was sampled from an adult who was a healthcare worker with PCR-confirmed SARS-CoV-2 infection or an uninfected control (not recorded which). Sequencing used whole blood. The CDR3 nucleotides are TGCGCCAGCGGACAGGACAGGGGCGTATATGGCTACACCTTC. It is translated as CASGQDRGVYGYTF.